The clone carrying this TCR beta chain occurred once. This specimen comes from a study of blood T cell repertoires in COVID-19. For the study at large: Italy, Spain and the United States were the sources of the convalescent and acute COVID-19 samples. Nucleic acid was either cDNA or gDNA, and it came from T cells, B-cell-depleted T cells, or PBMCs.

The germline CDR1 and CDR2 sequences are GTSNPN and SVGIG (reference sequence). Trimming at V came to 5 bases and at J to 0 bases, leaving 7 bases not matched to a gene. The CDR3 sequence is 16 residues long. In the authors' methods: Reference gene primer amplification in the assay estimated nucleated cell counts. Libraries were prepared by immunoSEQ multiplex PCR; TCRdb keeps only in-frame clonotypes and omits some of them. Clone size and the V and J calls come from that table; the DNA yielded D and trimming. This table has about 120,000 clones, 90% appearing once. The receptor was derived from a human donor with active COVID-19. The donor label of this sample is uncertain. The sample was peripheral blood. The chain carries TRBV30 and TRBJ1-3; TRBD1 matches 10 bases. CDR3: CAWDRGRLSSGNTIYF. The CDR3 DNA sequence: TGTGCCTGGGACAGGGGGCGACTTAGCTCTGGAAACACCATATATTTT.